These T cell receptor beta chains were read from a single sample in a study of Tregs in tolerant kidney transplant recipients. Only in-frame clones appear in the TCRdb table, and some are missing; sequencing was by immunoSEQ multiplex PCR. Of about 56,000 clones in the sample, around 83% were seen once. Material for sequencing was CD4+ T cells from blood. The source is a human donor in good health. Each CDR3 is given with its conserved first and last residue. A D gene is named only where the DNA matches it firmly. A clone size is listed for some rows: how often the clone was seen (once, few, many), or a class if it is expanded.

d_gene,len,abundance,j_gene,v_gene,CDR3aa,CDR3nt
TRBD1,15,.,TRBJ1-1,TRBV18,CASSPRQGPNTEAFF,TGTGCCAGCTCACCTAGACAGGGTCCCAACACTGAAGCTTTCTTT
.,16,.,TRBJ2-7,TRBV5-4,CASSLVTGLSSYEQYF,TGTGCCAGCAGCTTGGTGACAGGTCTGAGCTCCTACGAGCAGTACTTC
.,13,.,TRBJ2-7,TRBV7-2,CASSLEGGLEQYF,TGTGCCAGCAGCTTGGAGGGGGGCCTCGAGCAGTACTTC
.,13,.,TRBJ2-7,TRBV7-9,CASSLVGSDEQYF,TGTGCCAGCAGCTTAGTGGGCTCCGACGAGCAGTACTTC
.,14,few,TRBJ1-5,TRBV10-3,CAISERGDNQPQHF,TGTGCCATCAGTGAAAGGGGGGACAATCAGCCCCAGCATTTT
TRBD2,10,.,TRBJ2-1,TRBV11-2,CASGTSRQFF,TGTGCCAGCGGGACTAGTAGGCAGTTCTTC
TRBD2,15,.,TRBJ2-2,TRBV11-2,CASSRAGGATGELFF,TGTGCCAGCAGCCGCGCGGGAGGGGCGACCGGGGAGCTGTTTTTT
.,18,.,TRBJ2-1,TRBV4-2,CASSQDGGGSGTYNEQFF,TGTGCCAGCAGCCAAGATGGGGGCGGGAGCGGTACCTACAATGAGCAGTTCTTC
.,12,.,TRBJ2-5,TRBV6-5,CASSVSGTAQYF,TGTGCCAGCAGCGTCTCGGGGACGGCCCAGTACTTC
TRBD1,14,.,TRBJ1-2,TRBV4-3,CASSQGETGSGYTF,TGCGCCAGCAGCCAAGGCGAGACAGGGAGCGGCTACACCTTC
.,17,.,TRBJ1-2,TRBV4-2,CASSQDGAGREDYGYTF,TGTGCCAGCAGCCAAGACGGAGCGGGTAGGGAAGACTATGGCTACACCTTC
TRBD2,15,.,TRBJ2-7,TRBV27,CASRLGTSNPYEQYF,TGTGCCAGCAGGTTAGGGACTAGCAACCCCTACGAGCAGTACTTC
.,12,.,TRBJ2-3,TRBV29-1,CSVGTRDRAQYF,TGCAGCGTTGGAACTAGGGATCGTGCGCAGTATTTT
.,13,.,TRBJ2-1,TRBV5-4,CASSRDSYNEQFF,TGTGCCAGCAGCCGGGACTCCTACAATGAGCAGTTCTTC